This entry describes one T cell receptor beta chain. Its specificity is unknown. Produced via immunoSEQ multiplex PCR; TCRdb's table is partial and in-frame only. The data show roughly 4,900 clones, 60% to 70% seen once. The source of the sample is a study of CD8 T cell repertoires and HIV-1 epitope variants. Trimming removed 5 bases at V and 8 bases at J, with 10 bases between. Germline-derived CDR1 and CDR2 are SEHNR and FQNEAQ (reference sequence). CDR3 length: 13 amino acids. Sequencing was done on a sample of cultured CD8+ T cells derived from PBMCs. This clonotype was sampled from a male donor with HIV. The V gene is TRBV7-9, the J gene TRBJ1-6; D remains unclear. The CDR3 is CASSVSGDSPLHF. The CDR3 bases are TGTGCCAGCAGCGTTAGCGGGGATTCACCCCTCCACTTT.